This T cell receptor (beta chain) originates from a study of cytomegalovirus exposure and HLA in healthy donors. Amplification used 60 Vbeta primers and 13 Jbeta primers. Here immunoSEQ multiplex PCR was the method, and the copy in TCRdb shows in-frame clones only, minus some. The profile shows some 120,000 clones, roughly 77% of them singletons. With V trimmed by 6 bases and J by 6 bases, 8 bases remained unmatched. Germline assignment: CDR1 SQVTM and CDR2 ANQGSEA. The CDR3 is 14 residues long. J is TRBJ2-2 and V is TRBV29-1; 9 bases line up with TRBD1. Sequenced sample: PBMCs. The sequence was collected from a man aged 18 to 30 in good health and CMV-seronegative. In nucleotides, the CDR3 is TGCAGCGTCAATCCCCGGGACAGGGCCGGGGAGCTGTTTTTT. Translated, it gives CSVNPRDRAGELFF.